These 25 T cell receptor beta chains were sequenced from one sample in a study of cytomegalovirus exposure and HLA in healthy donors. The PCR made use of 60 Vbeta and 13 Jbeta primers. Assay used: immunoSEQ multiplex PCR; TCRdb lists only in-frame clones, some missing. Here the sample spans 150,000 to 200,000 clones, 81% being singletons. The sequenced sample consisted of PBMCs. These receptors were collected from a man aged 40-50 years in good health and CMV-seropositive.

J is TRBJ2-5 and V is TRBV9; possibly TRBD1 for D (6 bases). The tail of the sequence fits TRBJ2-7 better, so the J call may be wrong. Germline V CDR1 and CDR2: SGDLS, YYNGEE. This CDR3 has 15 amino acids. DNA of the CDR3: TGTGCCAGCAGCGTAGGGTCTGGACAGACCTACGAGCAGTACTTC. This gives the protein CASSVGSGQTYEQYF.

The chain couples TRBV30 to TRBJ2-5, with D unresolved. Trimming stripped 5 bases from V and 0 bases from J, with 4 bases between. The CDR3 contains 11 residues. CDR1 and CDR2 from the germline V gene are GTSNPN and SVGIG (reference sequence). CDR3 in amino acids: CAWSYQETQYF. The DNA of the CDR3 is TGTGCCTGGTCGTACCAAGAGACCCAGTACTTC.

CDR3 protein: CASSMSASSYEQYF. The DNA for the CDR3 is TGTGCCAGTAGTATGAGCGCTAGCTCCTACGAGCAGTACTTC. The chain uses TRBV19 and TRBJ2-7; D is unresolved. The ends were cut back, 3 bases at V and 0 bases at J, with 9 bases in the middle. Per the germline V gene, CDR1 is LNHDA and CDR2 is SQIVND (reference sequence). CDR3 length: 14 amino acids.

This clone has only one observation. The V gene is TRBV7-9, the J gene TRBJ2-1, with a tentative D call TRBD2 (5 bases). Germline lookup yields CDR1 SEHNR and CDR2 FQNEAQ (reference sequence). Trimming removed 10 bases at V and 9 bases at J, with 16 bases between. There are 12 residues in the CDR3. The CDR3 bases are TGTGCCATCCCACCCCGGAGCGGTGAGCAGTTCTTC. As protein: CAIPPRSGEQFF.

J is TRBJ2-5 and V is TRBV15; tentatively, D is TRBD2 (5 bases). V shed 0 bases and J shed 2 bases, with 13 bases lying between them. The germline CDR1 and CDR2 sequences are LNHNV and YYDKDF (reference sequence). The CDR3 has 16 residues. The DNA for the CDR3 is TGTGCCACCAGCAGAGAGGGGAGCGGACCACAAGAGACCCAGTACTTC. Its translation: CATSREGSGPQETQYF.

This chain links TRBV6-1 with TRBJ1-2; the D gene is possibly TRBD1 (6 bases). Looked up from germline, CDR1 is MNHNS and CDR2 is SASEGT. Trimming left V 11 bases short and J 7 bases short, with 17 bases between. CDR3 length equals 12 residues. CDR3 coding DNA: TGTGCCCGCCCCCTCGGACAGTTTGGCTACACCTTC. Its translation: CARPLGQFGYTF.

The chain combines TRBV2 with TRBJ2-3; the match to TRBD2 covers 7 bases. Germline V CDR1 and CDR2: SNHLY, FYNNEI. With 10 bases clipped from V and 3 bases from J, the junction kept 7 bases outside the gene matches. The CDR3 contains 13 residues. The chain's CDR3 is CAIQAGLTDTQYF. CDR3 coding DNA: TGTGCCATTCAAGCGGGGTTGACAGATACGCAGTATTTT.

The rearrangement links TRBV4-1 to TRBJ2-1, with 10 nucleotides matching TRBD1. Looked up from germline, CDR1 is MGHRA and CDR2 is YSYEKL. This CDR3 is 16 amino acids long. J gave up 5 bases and V 3 bases, and 7 bases lay outside the gene matches. The CDR3 is CASSQPPGQGNNEQFF. Written as DNA, the CDR3 is TGCGCCAGCAGCCAGCCCCCGGGACAGGGGAACAATGAGCAGTTCTTC.

This clone was counted a single time. This rearrangement joins TRBV2 to TRBJ2-3; 8 bases align to TRBD2. The CDR3 extends over 15 amino acids. Looked up from germline, CDR1 is SNHLY and CDR2 is FYNNEI. V lost 4 bases and J lost 6; bases outside the gene matches: 9. This CDR3 reads CASSGFGGAQDTQYF. CDR3 in DNA: TGTGCCAGCAGTGGATTCGGGGGGGCCCAGGATACGCAGTATTTT. Full variable domain (outside the CDR3, taken from reference TRBV2 and TRBJ2-3): EPEVTQTPSHQVTQMGQEVILRCVPISNHLYFYWYRQILGQKVEFLVSFYNNEISEKSEIFDDQFSVERPDGSNFTLKIRSTKLEDSAMYFCASSGFGGAQDTQYFGPGTRLTVL.

This clone turned up a few times. The CDR3 loop reads CASTLAPGQGKGSGNTIYF. The CDR3 region has the DNA TGTGCCAGCACCCTGGCCCCGGGACAGGGGAAGGGCTCTGGAAACACCATATATTTT. The genes are TRBV5-4 and TRBJ1-3; 10 positions agree with TRBD1. V trimming: 6 bases; J trimming: 0 bases; junction bases outside the gene matches: 15. Germline CDR1 is SGHNT and CDR2 is YYREEE (reference sequence). This CDR3 is built from 19 residues.

The gene calls are TRBV6-5 and TRBJ2-3; D remains unclear. Per the germline V gene, CDR1 is MNHEY and CDR2 is SVGAGI. V dropped 4 bases and J dropped 6 bases, with 8 bases sitting between them. The CDR3 loop spans 12 amino acids. DNA of the CDR3: TGTGCCAGCAGTTCCGTCGGTGATACGCAGTATTTT. It encodes CASSSVGDTQYF.

The chain uses TRBV11-1 and TRBJ2-1; 10 bases align to TRBD2. The CDR3 extends over 16 amino acids. V lost 3 bases, J lost 7 bases, and 9 bases stayed unmatched. Germline CDR1 SGHAT, CDR2 FQDESV (reference sequence). As DNA, the CDR3 is TGTGCCAGCAGCTTTGCGAGTAGCGGGGGGAAAAATGAGCAGTTCTTC. Protein: CASSFASSGGKNEQFF.

V is TRBV9 and J is TRBJ1-6, with a possible D match to TRBD1 (5 bases). The V and J ends lost 3 bases and 8 bases respectively, with 9 bases between them. The germline CDR1 and CDR2 sequences are SGDLS and YYNGEE. This CDR3 is built from 13 residues. CDR3 DNA: TGTGCCAGCAGCGCCCGCAGGGATTCACCCCTCCACTTT. Amino acids: CASSARRDSPLHF.

The V and J genes are TRBV5-4 and TRBJ2-1, with D tentatively TRBD2 (7 bases). V was pared by 6 bases and J by 0 bases, with 13 bases between. The CDR3 totals 15 residues. CDR1 is SGHNT and CDR2 is YYREEE in the germline V gene (reference sequence). The CDR3 loop reads CASNGGGHSYNEQFF. CDR3 sequence (DNA): TGTGCCAGCAATGGCGGGGGCCACTCCTACAATGAGCAGTTCTTC.

This clone was detected a few times. The chain links TRBV13 to TRBJ1-2; 7 bases match TRBD1. The CDR3 totals 13 residues. Per germline, CDR1 PRHDT and CDR2 FYEKMQ (reference sequence). The trim removed 5 bases at V and 4 bases at J, leaving 4 bases unmatched. CDR3 nucleotides: TGTGCCAGCAGCCTGGGACAGACCTATGGCTACACCTTC. It yields the protein CASSLGQTYGYTF. The full variable domain, in which reference TRBV13 and TRBJ1-2 provide the parts outside the CDR3, is AAGVIQSPRHLIKEKRETATLKCYPIPRHDTVYWYQQGPGQDPQFLISFYEKMQSDKGSIPDRFSAQQFSDYHSELNMSSLELGDSALYFCASSLGQTYGYTFGSGTRLTVV.

The chain is built from TRBV19 and TRBJ1-1, with TRBD1 as a possible D gene (5 bases). Trimming removed 1 base at V and 0 bases at J, with 12 bases between. From germline, CDR1 is LNHDA and CDR2 SQIVND (reference sequence). The CDR3 consists of 16 residues. The CDR3 DNA sequence: TGTGCCAGTAGTATAGTAGGGAAGGGGCTGAACACTGAAGCTTTCTTT. Translation gives CASSIVGKGLNTEAFF.

The chain joins TRBV28 to TRBJ2-6; TRBD2 is a possible D gene (6 bases). The CDR3 is 16 amino acids. Trimming left V 7 bases short and J 4 bases short, with 17 bases between. Germline V CDR1 and CDR2: MDHEN, SYDVKM. The CDR3 nucleotides read TGTGCCAGCACCCCGAGGGACTTTTGGGGGGCCAACGTCCTGACTTTC. This translates into CASTPRDFWGANVLTF.

This rearrangement joins TRBV7-3 to TRBJ2-7; 8 nucleotides line up with TRBD1. Germline V gene data show CDR1 as SGHTA and CDR2 as FQGTGA. The CDR3 spans 15 residues. Trimming took 5 bases from V and 0 from J; bases not matched to a gene: 6. CDR3 bases: TGTGCCAGCAGCCCCAGGGGGCAAGGCTCCTACGAGCAGTACTTC. Its translation is CASSPRGQGSYEQYF.

The chain recombines TRBV4-1 with TRBJ2-7, with 7 bases that match TRBD1. CDR3 length equals 15 residues. Germline V lookup: CDR1 MGHRA, CDR2 YSYEKL. The J segment lost 0 bases and the V segment lost 4 bases, leaving 6 bases of the junction unmatched. DNA for the CDR3: TGCGCCAGCAGCCCCCAGACAGGGAGCTCCTACGAGCAGTACTTC. Amino acids: CASSPQTGSSYEQYF.

The chain couples TRBV6-4 to TRBJ2-1; 13 bases map to TRBD2. The ends lost 6 bases at V and 6 bases at J; junction bases unmatched: 2. Germline CDR1 is MRHNA and CDR2 is SNTAGT. There are 14 residues in the CDR3. CDR3 nucleotides: TGTGCCAGCAGAAGACTAGCGGGAGGCAATGAGCAGTTCTTC. The encoded protein is CASRRLAGGNEQFF.

A remark on this clone: The germline gene is not matched at one end of the junction; a read error may be the cause. This chain joins TRBV5-1 and TRBJ2-1; TRBD1 matches at 11 bases. The CDR3 consists of 15 residues. Germline V lookup: CDR1 SGHRS, CDR2 YFSETQ. The CDR3 spells CASSRPGQGVNKQFF. CDR3 nucleotides: TGCGCCAGCAGCCGTCCGGGACAGGGGGTCAATAAGCAGTTCTTC.

This rearrangement joins TRBV11-3 to TRBJ2-1, with 7 bases matching TRBD1. The CDR3 loop spans 15 amino acids. Trimming cost V 5 bases and J 4 bases; bases outside gene matches: 8. Germline-derived CDR1 and CDR2 are SGHNT and YENEEA. The CDR3 DNA is TGTGCCAGCAGCCCAGGGGGACCCCTATACAATGAGCAGTTCTTC. It codes for CASSPGGPLYNEQFF. The full variable domain, its missing parts supplied by reference TRBV11-3 and TRBJ2-1, is EAGVVQSPRYKIIEKKQPVAFWCNPISGHNTLYWYLQNLGQGPELLIRYENEEAVDDSQLPKDRFSAERLKGVDSTLKIQPAELGDSAVYLCASSPGGPLYNEQFFGPGTRLTVL.

This clone was found once. The V call is TRBV7-8, the J call TRBJ1-2; 11 bases align to TRBD1. Germline loops: CDR1 SGHVS, CDR2 FQNEAQ. The CDR3 has 14 residues. Trimming took 5 bases from V and 8 from J; bases not matched to a gene: 7. The CDR3 loop reads CASSLQGQGGGYTF. CDR3 in DNA: TGTGCCAGCAGCCTTCAGGGACAGGGGGGGGGCTACACCTTC.

The chain joins TRBV10-1 to TRBJ2-3; 10 bases are a match to TRBD2. CDR1 is WNHNN and CDR2 is SYGVQD in the germline V gene (reference sequence). The length of the CDR3 is 16 residues. V gave up 5 bases and J gave up 1 base; unmatched junction bases: 6. The CDR3 DNA reads as TGCGCCAGCAGTCCTGGACTAGCGGTGGGCACAGATACGCAGTATTTT. It is translated as CASSPGLAVGTDTQYF.

This clone was observed a handful of times. V gene TRBV7-9 combines with J gene TRBJ2-3, with TRBD2 matching 8 bases. In germline, CDR1 is SEHNR, CDR2 FQNEAQ (reference sequence). The junction had 12 bases not matched to a gene; V was cut back by 6 bases and J by 7 bases. This CDR3 has 15 amino acids. This chain's CDR3 is CASRSGTSRINTQYF. The DNA of the CDR3 is TGTGCCAGCAGATCCGGGACTAGTCGCATAAATACGCAGTATTTT.